This passage covers 16 T cell receptor beta chains from one sample sequenced in a study of immune evolution from preneoplasia to lung adenocarcinoma (dated by TCRdb to the early 2020s). Library prep was done by the immunoSEQ multiplex PCR assay. TCRdb obtained this table from immuneACCESS and retained in-frame rearrangements with V and J assigned. These tables miss some clones; where compared with another copy, unresolved V genes account for less than half of the shortfall, and the remainder is unexplained. In all, the sample holds around 13,000 clones, and 75% to 85% of those were seen once. The top ten clonotypes cover roughly 4.9% of the sample. The specimen was FFPE minimally invasive lung adenocarcinoma tissue. The cell subset or site label of this sample denotes: micro-invasive lung adenocarcinoma (MIA). All receptors come from an older person with lung adenocarcinoma.

The V and J genes are TRBV14 and TRBJ2-1; D might be TRBD2 (6 bases). There are 11 residues in the CDR3. CDR1 is SGHDN, CDR2 FVKESK, per germline. Deletions cut 4 bases from V and 13 bases from J, with 11 bases between. CDR3: CASSRQGLQFF. The CDR3 coding sequence is TGTGCCAGCAGCCGGCAGGGACTTCAGTTCTTC.

V is TRBV5-4 and J is TRBJ1-2; 8 bases map to TRBD1. This CDR3 comprises 14 residues. The V and J ends lost 3 bases and 3 bases, in that order; junction bases with no gene match: 4. Per the germline V gene, CDR1 is SGHNT and CDR2 is YYREEE (reference sequence). The CDR3 DNA reads as TGTGCCAGCAGCTCCGGACAGGGCGACTATGGCTACACCTTC. This encodes CASSSGQGDYGYTF. Full variable domain (outside the CDR3, taken from reference TRBV5-4 and TRBJ1-2): ETGVTQSPTHLIKTRGQQVTLRCSSQSGHNTVSWYQQALGQGPQFIFQYYREEENGRGNFPPRFSGLQFPNYSSELNVNALELDDSALYLCASSSGQGDYGYTFGSGTRLTVV.

The chain joins TRBV29-1 to TRBJ2-5; 7 nucleotides align to TRBD1. The junction had 6 bases not matched to a gene; V was cut back by 0 bases and J by 5 bases. Germline CDR1 is SQVTM and CDR2 is ANQGSEA. The CDR3 length is 14 residues. CDR3 bases: TGCAGCGTTGAAGATATAAGGGGGCGGGAGACCCAGTACTTC. Residues: CSVEDIRGRETQYF.

Concerning this clone: At one of its ends the junction is not consistent with the germline gene, which may arise from a read error. V gene TRBV28 combines with J gene TRBJ1-1, with D perhaps TRBD1 (6 bases). Germline V CDR1 and CDR2: MDHEN, SYDVKM. The CDR3 spans 15 residues. The DNA for the CDR3 is TGTGCCAGCAGTCTTCGGTGGGGGGCGAACACTGAAACTTTCTTT. Translation gives CASSLRWGANTETFF.

The genes are TRBV9 and TRBJ2-5, with D possibly TRBD1 on 6 matching bases. Germline CDR1 SGDLS, CDR2 YYNGEE. This CDR3 is built from 15 residues. Trimming cost V 2 bases and J 2 bases, with 13 bases left between them. The CDR3 is CASSVRTGQQETQYF. DNA of the CDR3: TGTGCCAGCAGCGTTCGAACAGGGCAACAAGAGACCCAGTACTTC. The full variable domain, rest sourced from reference TRBV9 and TRBJ2-5, is DSGVTQTPKHLITATGQRVTLRCSPRSGDLSVYWYQQSLDQGLQFLIQYYNGEERAKGNILERFSAQQFPDLHSELNLSSLELGDSALYFCASSVRTGQQETQYFGPGTRLLVL.

The chain couples TRBV7-6 to TRBJ2-7; D is uncertain. Germline CDR1 SGHVS, CDR2 FNYEAQ. The germline V and J ends were trimmed by 0 bases and 3 bases, with 9 bases remaining between them. The CDR3 loop spans 14 amino acids. CDR3 residues: CASSLARTFYEQYF. The CDR3 region has the DNA TGTGCCAGCAGCTTAGCGCGAACTTTCTACGAGCAGTACTTC. Together with reference TRBV7-6 and TRBJ2-7, the CDR3 gives the full variable domain: GAGVSQSPRYKVTKRGQDVALRCDPISGHVSLYWYRQALGQGPEFLTYFNYEAQQDKSGLPNDRFSAERPEGSISTLTIQRTEQRDSAMYRCASSLARTFYEQYFGPGTRLTVT.

This CDR3 is CASSYSQNSGNTIYF. The CDR3, as DNA: TGTGCCAGCAGTTACTCCCAAAACTCTGGAAACACCATATATTTT. The chain joins TRBV6-5 to TRBJ1-3, with D unresolved. Per germline, CDR1 MNHEY and CDR2 SVGAGI. The CDR3 consists of 15 residues. The germline V and J ends were trimmed by 0 bases and 0 bases, with 6 bases remaining between them.

The chain links TRBV7-8 to TRBJ1-1; no clear D gene. Trimming left V 8 bases short and J 1 base short, with 14 bases between. Germline V gene data show CDR1 as SGHVS and CDR2 as FQNEAQ. There are 14 residues in the CDR3. CDR3 protein: CASSPRAGNTEAFF. In nucleotides, the CDR3 is TGTGCCAGCTCCCCGCGGGCGGGGAACACTGAAGCTTTCTTT.

This clone was seen a few times. V and J are TRBV4-1 and TRBJ2-7; possible D gene TRBD1, 5 bases. Between the trimmed V and J ends, which lost 1 base and 3 bases, there was a span of 13 bases. Germline values: CDR1 MGHRA, CDR2 YSYEKL. The CDR3 extends over 15 amino acids. The CDR3, as DNA: TGCGCCAGCAGCCAAGTCGCGACAGAAGTCTACGAGCAGTACTTC. Amino acid sequence: CASSQVATEVYEQYF.

The gene calls are TRBV7-9 and TRBJ2-7, with no clear D. In germline, CDR1 is SEHNR, CDR2 FQNEAQ (reference sequence). The CDR3 consists of 12 residues. V was pared by 2 bases and J by 10 bases, with 12 bases between. The CDR3 here is CASSLIETDQYF. The CDR3 DNA reads as TGTGCCAGCAGCTTAATAGAAACGGATCAGTACTTC.

V and J are TRBV6-1 and TRBJ2-2; 7 positions agree with TRBD2. V was clipped by 6 bases and J by 4 bases; unmatched bases: 8. Germline V lookup: CDR1 MNHNS, CDR2 SASEGT. CDR3 length equals 15 residues. The CDR3 here is CASREGGSLTGELFF. As DNA, the CDR3 is TGTGCCAGCAGGGAGGGCGGGAGTCTCACCGGGGAGCTGTTTTTT.

CDR3 coding DNA: TGTGCCAGTAGTATAGATCCTAGTCAGCCCCAGCATTTT. Translating gives CASSIDPSQPQHF. The gene calls are TRBV19 and TRBJ1-5; D remains unclear. Germline CDR1 is LNHDA and CDR2 is SQIVND (reference sequence). The CDR3 has 13 amino acids. V was clipped by 0 bases and J by 6 bases, with 6 bases between them.

CDR3 DNA sequence: TGTGCCAGCAGTAGAAGAATAGCGGGTCCCACCGGGGAGCTGTTTTTT. This translates into CASSRRIAGPTGELFF. V is TRBV27 and J is TRBJ2-2; 7 nucleotides match TRBD2. J gave up 4 bases and V 5 bases, and 10 bases lay outside the gene matches. This CDR3 is built from 16 residues. Germline lookup yields CDR1 MNHEY and CDR2 SMNVEV (reference sequence).

The V and J genes are TRBV30 and TRBJ1-2; D not certain. The CDR3 consists of 10 residues. V lost 4 bases and J lost 5, with 5 bases in between. Germline-derived CDR1 and CDR2 are GTSNPN and SVGIG (reference sequence). CDR3 nucleotide sequence: TGTGCCTGGAATGGTTATGGCTACACCTTC. This gives the protein CAWNGYGYTF.

The V and J genes are TRBV11-1 and TRBJ2-7; D is unclear. Germline V lookup: CDR1 SGHAT, CDR2 FQDESV (reference sequence). This CDR3 has 13 amino acids. V shed 5 bases and J shed 3 bases, with 11 bases lying between them. The DNA of the CDR3 is TGTGCCAGCAGCGCCGGACGGATCTACGAGCAGTACTTC. It codes for CASSAGRIYEQYF.

As for this clone: Sequence at one end of the junction differs from germline and may be a read error. This sequence joins TRBV5-1 and TRBJ2-1; 7 bases match TRBD1. Germline V CDR1 and CDR2: SGHRS, YFSETQ. CDR3 length: 14 residues. The CDR3 loop reads CASSEGTAAGEQFF. CDR3 nucleotides: TGCGCTAGCAGCGAAGGGACAGCTGCAGGTGAGCAGTTCTTC. Combining the CDR3 with reference TRBV5-1 and TRBJ2-1 gives the whole variable domain KAGVTQTPRYLIKTRGQQVTLSCSPISGHRSVSWYQQTPGQGLQFLFEYFSETQRNKGNFPGRFSGRQFSNSRSEMNVSTLELGDSALYLCASSEGTAAGEQFFGPGTRLTVL.